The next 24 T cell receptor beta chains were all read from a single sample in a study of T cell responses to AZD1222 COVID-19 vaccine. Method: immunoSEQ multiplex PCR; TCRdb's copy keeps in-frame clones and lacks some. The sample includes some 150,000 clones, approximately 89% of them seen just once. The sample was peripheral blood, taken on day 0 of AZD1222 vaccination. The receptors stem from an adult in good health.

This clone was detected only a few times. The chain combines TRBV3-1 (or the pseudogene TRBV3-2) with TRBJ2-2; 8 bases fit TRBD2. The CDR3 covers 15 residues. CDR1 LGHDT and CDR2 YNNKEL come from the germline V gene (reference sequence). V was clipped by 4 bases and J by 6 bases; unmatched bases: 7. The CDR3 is CASSLSGGTAGELFF. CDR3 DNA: TGTGCCAGCAGCCTGAGCGGGGGAACGGCCGGGGAGCTGTTTTTT.

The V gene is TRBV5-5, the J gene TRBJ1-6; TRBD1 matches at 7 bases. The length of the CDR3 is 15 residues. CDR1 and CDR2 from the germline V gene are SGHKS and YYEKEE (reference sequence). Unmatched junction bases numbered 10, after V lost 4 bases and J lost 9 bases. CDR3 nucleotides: TGTGCCAGCAGCCCCCGACAGGGCTTCGGTTCACCCCTCCACTTT. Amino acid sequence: CASSPRQGFGSPLHF. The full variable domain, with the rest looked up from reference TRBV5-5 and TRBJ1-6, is DAGVTQSPTHLIKTRGQQVTLRCSPISGHKSVSWYQQVLGQGPQFIFQYYEKEERGRGNFPDRFSARQFPNYSSELNVNALLLGDSALYLCASSPRQGFGSPLHFGNGTRLTVT.

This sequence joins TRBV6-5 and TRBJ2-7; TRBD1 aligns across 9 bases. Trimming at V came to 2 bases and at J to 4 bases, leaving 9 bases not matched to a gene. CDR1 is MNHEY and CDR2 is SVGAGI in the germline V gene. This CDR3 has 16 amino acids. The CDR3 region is CASSYPRGTGRYEQYF. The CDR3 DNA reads TGTGCCAGCAGTTACCCGAGGGGGACAGGGCGGTACGAGCAGTACTTC.

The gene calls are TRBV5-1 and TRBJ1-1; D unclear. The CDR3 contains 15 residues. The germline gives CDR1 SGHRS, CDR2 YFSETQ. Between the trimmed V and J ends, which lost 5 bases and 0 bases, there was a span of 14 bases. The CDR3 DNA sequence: TGCGCCAGCAGTAGTGGCGGTCGGATGAACACTGAAGCTTTCTTT. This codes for CASSSGGRMNTEAFF.

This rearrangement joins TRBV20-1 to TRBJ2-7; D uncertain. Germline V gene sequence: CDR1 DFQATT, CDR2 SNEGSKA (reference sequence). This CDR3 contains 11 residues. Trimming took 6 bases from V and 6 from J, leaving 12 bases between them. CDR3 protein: CSAIDKVEQYF. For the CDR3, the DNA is TGCAGTGCGATCGACAAGGTCGAGCAGTACTTC.

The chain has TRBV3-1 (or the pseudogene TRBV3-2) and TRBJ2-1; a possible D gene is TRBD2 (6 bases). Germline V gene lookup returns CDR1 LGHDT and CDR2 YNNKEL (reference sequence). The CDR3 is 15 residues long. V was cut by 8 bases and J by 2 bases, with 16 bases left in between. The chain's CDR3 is CASGGSARTYNEQFF. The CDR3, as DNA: TGTGCCAGCGGAGGGAGCGCCAGAACCTACAATGAGCAGTTCTTC.

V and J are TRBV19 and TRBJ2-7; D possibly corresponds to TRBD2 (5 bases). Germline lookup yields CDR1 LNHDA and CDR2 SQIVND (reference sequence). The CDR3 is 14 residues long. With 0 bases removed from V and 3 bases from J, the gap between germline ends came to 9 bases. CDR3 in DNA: TGTGCCAGTAGTATAGAGCCGGGAAACTACGAGCAGTACTTC. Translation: CASSIEPGNYEQYF.

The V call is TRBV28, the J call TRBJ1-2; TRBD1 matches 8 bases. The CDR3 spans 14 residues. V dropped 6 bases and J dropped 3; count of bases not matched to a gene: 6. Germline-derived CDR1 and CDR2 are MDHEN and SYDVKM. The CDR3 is CASRVTGDYYGYTF. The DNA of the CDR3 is TGTGCCAGCAGGGTGACAGGGGACTACTATGGCTACACCTTC.

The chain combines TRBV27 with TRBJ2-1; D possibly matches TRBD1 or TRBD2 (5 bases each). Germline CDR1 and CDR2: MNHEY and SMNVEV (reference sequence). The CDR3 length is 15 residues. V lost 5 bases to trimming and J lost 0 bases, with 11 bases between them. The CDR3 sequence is CASSEWGSSYNEQFF. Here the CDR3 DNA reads TGTGCCAGCAGTGAATGGGGGAGCTCCTACAATGAGCAGTTCTTC.

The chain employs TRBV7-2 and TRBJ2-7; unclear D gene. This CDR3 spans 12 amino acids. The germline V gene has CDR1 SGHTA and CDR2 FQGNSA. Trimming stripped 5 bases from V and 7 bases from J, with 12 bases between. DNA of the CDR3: TGTGCCAGCAGCGAACTGCTATCGGAGCAGTACTTC. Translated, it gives CASSELLSEQYF.

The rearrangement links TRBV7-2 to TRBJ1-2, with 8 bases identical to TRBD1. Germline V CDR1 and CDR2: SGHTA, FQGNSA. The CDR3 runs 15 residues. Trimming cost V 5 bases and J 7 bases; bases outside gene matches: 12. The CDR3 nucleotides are TGTGCCAGCAGCCCGGGGACAGGAAGCGTCGGTGGCTACACCTTC. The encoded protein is CASSPGTGSVGGYTF.

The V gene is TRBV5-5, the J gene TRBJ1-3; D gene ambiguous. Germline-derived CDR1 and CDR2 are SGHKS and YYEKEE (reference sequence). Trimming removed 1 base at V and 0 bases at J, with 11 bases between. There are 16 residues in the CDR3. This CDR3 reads CASSLKGRSSGNTIYF. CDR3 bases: TGTGCCAGCAGCTTGAAAGGCCGGTCCTCTGGAAACACCATATATTTT. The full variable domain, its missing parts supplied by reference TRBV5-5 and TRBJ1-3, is DAGVTQSPTHLIKTRGQQVTLRCSPISGHKSVSWYQQVLGQGPQFIFQYYEKEERGRGNFPDRFSARQFPNYSSELNVNALLLGDSALYLCASSLKGRSSGNTIYFGEGSWLTVV.

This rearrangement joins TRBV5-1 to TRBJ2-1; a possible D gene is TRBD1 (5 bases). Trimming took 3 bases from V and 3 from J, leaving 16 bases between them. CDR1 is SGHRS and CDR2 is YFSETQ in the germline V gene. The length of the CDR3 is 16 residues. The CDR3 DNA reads TGCGCCAGCAGCTCTCTCCCAGGGTTACTCTACAATGAGCAGTTCTTC. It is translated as CASSSLPGLLYNEQFF.

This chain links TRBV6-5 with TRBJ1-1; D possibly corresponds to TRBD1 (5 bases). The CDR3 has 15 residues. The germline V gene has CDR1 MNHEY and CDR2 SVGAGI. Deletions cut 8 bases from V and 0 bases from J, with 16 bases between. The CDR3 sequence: CASSPSPGLNTEAFF. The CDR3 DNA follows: TGTGCCAGCTCCCCCTCCCCAGGGCTGAACACTGAAGCTTTCTTT.

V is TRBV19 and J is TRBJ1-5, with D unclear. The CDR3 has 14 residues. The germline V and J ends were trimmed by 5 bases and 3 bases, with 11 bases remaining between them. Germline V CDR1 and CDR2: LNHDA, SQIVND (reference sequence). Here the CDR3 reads CASSYHWANQPQHF. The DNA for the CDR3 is TGTGCCAGTAGTTACCATTGGGCCAATCAGCCCCAGCATTTT.

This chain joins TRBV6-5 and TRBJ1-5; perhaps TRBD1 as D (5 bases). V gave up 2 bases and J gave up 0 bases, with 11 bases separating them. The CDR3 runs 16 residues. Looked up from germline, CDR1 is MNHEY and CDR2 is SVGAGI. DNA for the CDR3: TGTGCCAGCAGTTACGGGGACCACTATAGCAATCAGCCCCAGCATTTT. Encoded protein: CASSYGDHYSNQPQHF.

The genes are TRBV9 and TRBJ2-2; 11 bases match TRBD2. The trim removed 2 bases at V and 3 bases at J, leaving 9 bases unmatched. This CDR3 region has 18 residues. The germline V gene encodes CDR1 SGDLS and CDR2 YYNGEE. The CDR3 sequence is CASSVPLAGGPDTGELFF. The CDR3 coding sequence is TGTGCCAGCAGCGTCCCCCTAGCGGGAGGCCCGGACACCGGGGAGCTGTTTTTT.

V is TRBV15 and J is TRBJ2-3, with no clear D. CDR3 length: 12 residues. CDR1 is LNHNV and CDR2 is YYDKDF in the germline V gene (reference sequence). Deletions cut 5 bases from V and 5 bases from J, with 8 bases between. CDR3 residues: CATSRLRDTQYF. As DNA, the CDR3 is TGTGCCACCAGCCGACTTCGAGATACGCAGTATTTT.

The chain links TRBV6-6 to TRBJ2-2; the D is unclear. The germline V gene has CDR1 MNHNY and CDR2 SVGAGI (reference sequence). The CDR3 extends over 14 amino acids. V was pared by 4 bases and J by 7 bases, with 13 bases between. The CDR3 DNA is TGTGCCAGCAGTTCCCAACTTATAGGCGGGGAGCTGTTTTTT. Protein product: CASSSQLIGGELFF.

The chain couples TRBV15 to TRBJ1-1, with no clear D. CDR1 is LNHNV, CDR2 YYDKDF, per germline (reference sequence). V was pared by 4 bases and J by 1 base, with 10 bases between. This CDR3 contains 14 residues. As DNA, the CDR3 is TGTGCCACCAGCATGTTAGGAGAGAACACTGAAGCTTTCTTT. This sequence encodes CATSMLGENTEAFF.

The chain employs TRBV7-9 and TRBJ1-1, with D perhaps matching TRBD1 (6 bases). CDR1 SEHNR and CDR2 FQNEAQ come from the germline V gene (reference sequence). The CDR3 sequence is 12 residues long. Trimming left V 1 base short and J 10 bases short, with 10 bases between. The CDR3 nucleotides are TGTGCCAGCAGCTTAGGGGGGCGGGGAGCTTTCTTT. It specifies CASSLGGRGAFF.

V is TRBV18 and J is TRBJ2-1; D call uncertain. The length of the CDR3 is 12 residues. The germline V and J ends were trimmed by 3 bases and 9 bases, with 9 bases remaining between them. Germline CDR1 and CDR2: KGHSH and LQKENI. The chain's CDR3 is CASSPDWREQFF. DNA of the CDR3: TGTGCCAGCTCACCCGACTGGCGTGAGCAGTTCTTC.

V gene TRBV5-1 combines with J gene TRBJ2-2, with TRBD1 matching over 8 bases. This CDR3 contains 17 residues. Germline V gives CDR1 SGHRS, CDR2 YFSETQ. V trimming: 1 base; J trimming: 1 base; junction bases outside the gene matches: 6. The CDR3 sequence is CASSLPTGTGNTGELFF. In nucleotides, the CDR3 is TGCGCCAGCAGCTTGCCAACCGGGACAGGGAACACCGGGGAGCTGTTTTTT.

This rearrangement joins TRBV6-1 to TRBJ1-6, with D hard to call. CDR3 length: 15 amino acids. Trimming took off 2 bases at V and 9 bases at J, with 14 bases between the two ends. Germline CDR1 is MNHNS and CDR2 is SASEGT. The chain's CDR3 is CASSENADPFSPLHF. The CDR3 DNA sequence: TGTGCCAGCAGTGAAAATGCAGACCCTTTTTCACCCCTCCACTTT.